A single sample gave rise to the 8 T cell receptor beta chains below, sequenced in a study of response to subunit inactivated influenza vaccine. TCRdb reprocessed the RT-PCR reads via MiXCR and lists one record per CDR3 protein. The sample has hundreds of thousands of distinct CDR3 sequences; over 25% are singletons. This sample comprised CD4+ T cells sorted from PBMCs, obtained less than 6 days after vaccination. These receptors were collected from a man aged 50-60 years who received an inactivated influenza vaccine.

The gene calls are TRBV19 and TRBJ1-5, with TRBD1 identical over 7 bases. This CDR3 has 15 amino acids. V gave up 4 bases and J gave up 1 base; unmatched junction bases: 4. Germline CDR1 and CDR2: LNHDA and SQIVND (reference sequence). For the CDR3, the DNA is TGTGCCAGTAGTACCCGCAGGGGGAGCAATCAGCCCCAGCATTTT. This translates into CASSTRRGSNQPQHF.

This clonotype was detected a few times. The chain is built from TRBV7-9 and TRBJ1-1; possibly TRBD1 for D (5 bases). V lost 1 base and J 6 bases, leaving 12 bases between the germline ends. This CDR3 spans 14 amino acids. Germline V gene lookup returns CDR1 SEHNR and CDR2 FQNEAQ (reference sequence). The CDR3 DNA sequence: TGTGCCAGCAGCTTAGAGGGGATGGTCGCTGAAGCTTTCTTT. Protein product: CASSLEGMVAEAFF.

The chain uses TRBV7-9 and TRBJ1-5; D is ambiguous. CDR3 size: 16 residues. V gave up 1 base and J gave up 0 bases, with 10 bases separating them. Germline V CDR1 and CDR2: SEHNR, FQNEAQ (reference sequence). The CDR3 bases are TGTGCCAGCAGCTTAGGCGCAGTTCTTAGCAATCAGCCCCAGCATTTT. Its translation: CASSLGAVLSNQPQHF.

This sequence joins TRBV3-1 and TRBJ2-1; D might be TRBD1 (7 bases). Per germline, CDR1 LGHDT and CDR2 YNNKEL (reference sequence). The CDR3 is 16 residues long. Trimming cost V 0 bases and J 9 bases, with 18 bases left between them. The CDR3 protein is CASSQDVRGVSGEQFF. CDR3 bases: TGTGCCAGCAGCCAAGATGTCAGGGGGGTTTCTGGTGAGCAGTTCTTC.

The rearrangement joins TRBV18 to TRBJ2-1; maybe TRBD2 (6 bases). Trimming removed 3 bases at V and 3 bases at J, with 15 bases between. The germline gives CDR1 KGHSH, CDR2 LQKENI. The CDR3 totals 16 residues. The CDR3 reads CASSPPGVADYNEQFF. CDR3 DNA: TGTGCCAGCTCACCCCCCGGGGTAGCGGACTACAATGAGCAGTTCTTC. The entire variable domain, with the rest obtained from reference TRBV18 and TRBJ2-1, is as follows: NAGVMQNPRHLVRRRGQEARLRCSPMKGHSHVYWYRQLPEEGLKFMVYLQKENIIDESGMPKERFSAEFPKEGPSILRIQQVVRGDSAAYFCASSPPGVADYNEQFFGPGTRLTVL.

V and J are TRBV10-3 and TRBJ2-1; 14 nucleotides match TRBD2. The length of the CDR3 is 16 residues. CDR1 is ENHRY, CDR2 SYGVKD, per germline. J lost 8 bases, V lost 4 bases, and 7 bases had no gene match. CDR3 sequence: CAISVAGTSGSYEQFF. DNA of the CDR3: TGTGCCATCAGTGTGGCTGGGACTAGCGGGAGCTATGAGCAGTTCTTC.

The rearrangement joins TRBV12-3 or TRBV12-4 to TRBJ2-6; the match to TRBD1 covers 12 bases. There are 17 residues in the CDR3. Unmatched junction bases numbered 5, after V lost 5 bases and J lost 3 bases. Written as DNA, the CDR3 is TGTGCCAGCAGTCCGGGACAGGGGGCCTTTGGGGCCAACGTCCTGACTTTC. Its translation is CASSPGQGAFGANVLTF.

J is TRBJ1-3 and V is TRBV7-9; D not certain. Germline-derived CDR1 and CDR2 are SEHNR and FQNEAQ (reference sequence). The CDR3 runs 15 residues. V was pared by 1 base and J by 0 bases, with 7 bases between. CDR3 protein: CASSLDNVSGNTIYF. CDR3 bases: TGTGCCAGCAGCTTAGACAATGTCTCTGGAAACACCATATATTTT.